This note documents a single T cell receptor (beta chain) sequence. Authors' data handling: Reference gene primer amplification in the assay estimated nucleated cell counts. Clones were sequenced by immunoSEQ multiplex PCR, and TCRdb holds only the in-frame ones, with some missing. That table supplies the V and J calls and clone size; D and trimming were determined from the DNA. The sample shows about 230,000 clones, 80% to 90% of them seen only once. The V end lost 4 bases, the J end lost 4 bases, and 14 bases lay between the germline ends. The CDR3 contains 14 residues. The germline V gene has CDR1 SQVTM and CDR2 ANQGSEA. The data belong to a study of blood T cell repertoires in COVID-19. Study in general: Specimens from acute and convalescent COVID-19 originated in the United States, Italy and Spain. The cDNA or gDNA used as material had been derived from T cells, B-cell-depleted T cells, or PBMCs.

The material sequenced was peripheral blood. The sequence was obtained from a middle-aged man who had recovered from COVID-19. The V gene is TRBV29-1, the J gene TRBJ2-1; maybe TRBD2 (6 bases). In nucleotides, the CDR3 is TGCAGCGTTGGTAGGAGGGGAACTTACAATGAGCAGTTCTTC. It is translated as CSVGRRGTYNEQFF.